The rows below give T cell receptor beta chains drawn from one sample of a study of T-cell reconstitution after alpha-beta-depleted transplantation in children. Each CDR3 protein is one row after TCRdb ran MiXCR on the PCR reads. The sample consists of some 550,000 distinct CDR3 sequences, about 21% of them appearing once. Sequencing used PBMCs, mostly from graft donor cells, obtained 360 days after TCRalphabeta/CD19-depleted stem cell transplant. These receptors were taken from a boy under three years old who had a stem cell transplant for acute myeloid leukemia, so the T cells may come from the graft donor. CDR3s include the opening cysteine and the closing phenylalanine or tryptophan. The order of the fields is D gene, V gene, clone size, CDR3 length, J gene, CDR3 DNA, CDR3 protein. The D gene is left open where the match is weak. Clone size appears in some rows only: once, few, many, or a class for an expanded clone.

d_call: NA; v_call: TRBV20-1; clone_size: many; cdr3_length: 13; j_call: TRBJ1-2; cdr3_nt: TGCAGTGCTAGAGATGTGAGGAACTATGGCTACACCTTC; cdr3_aa: CSARDVRNYGYTF
d_call: TRBD2; v_call: TRBV10-3; clone_size: many; cdr3_length: 17; j_call: TRBJ2-3; cdr3_nt: TGTGCCATCAGTGGCTCTAGCGGGGGGGAGCACACAGATACGCAGTATTTT; cdr3_aa: CAISGSSGGEHTDTQYF
d_call: NA; v_call: TRBV9; clone_size: many; cdr3_length: 17; j_call: TRBJ2-1; cdr3_nt: TGTGCCAGCAGCGTAGCCGGCGCCGGAACCTTGGGCAATGAGCAGTTCTTC; cdr3_aa: CASSVAGAGTLGNEQFF
d_call: TRBD2; v_call: TRBV11-2; clone_size: NA; cdr3_length: 17; j_call: TRBJ2-3; cdr3_nt: TGTGCCAGCACCCTAGGTCTAGCGGGGGGGCCTCAAGATACGCAGTATTTT; cdr3_aa: CASTLGLAGGPQDTQYF
d_call: NA; v_call: TRBV5-1; clone_size: NA; cdr3_length: 15; j_call: TRBJ2-7; cdr3_nt: TGCGCCAGCAGCCCGAGTGGTATCGGGACCTACGAGCAGTACTTC; cdr3_aa: CASSPSGIGTYEQYF
d_call: TRBD2; v_call: TRBV7-8; clone_size: NA; cdr3_length: 18; j_call: TRBJ2-6; cdr3_nt: TGTGCCAGCAGCTTAGTGGTGACTAGCGGTTCTGGGGCCAACGTCCTGACTTTC; cdr3_aa: CASSLVVTSGSGANVLTF
d_call: TRBD2; v_call: TRBV13; clone_size: many; cdr3_length: 16; j_call: TRBJ2-1; cdr3_nt: TGTGCCAGCAGCCCCCATAGCGGGGGGTCCCCCAATGAGCAGTTCTTC; cdr3_aa: CASSPHSGGSPNEQFF
d_call: TRBD2; v_call: TRBV27; clone_size: few; cdr3_length: 13; j_call: TRBJ2-5; cdr3_nt: TGTGCCAGCACCATAGCGGGGCAAGAGACCCAGTACTTC; cdr3_aa: CASTIAGQETQYF
d_call: NA; v_call: TRBV6-5; clone_size: many; cdr3_length: 12; j_call: TRBJ1-3; cdr3_nt: TGTGCCAGTCGGAACTCTGGAAACACCATATATTTT; cdr3_aa: CASRNSGNTIYF
d_call: NA; v_call: TRBV19; clone_size: NA; cdr3_length: 14; j_call: TRBJ2-3; cdr3_nt: TGTGCCAGTAGTACCGGCGGCACCACAGATACGCAGTATTTT; cdr3_aa: CASSTGGTTDTQYF
d_call: TRBD2; v_call: TRBV10-3; clone_size: few; cdr3_length: 19; j_call: TRBJ2-2; cdr3_nt: TGTGCCATCAGTGACGACACAGGACTAGCGGGGGCCTACACCGGGGAGCTGTTTTTT; cdr3_aa: CAISDDTGLAGAYTGELFF
d_call: NA; v_call: TRBV29-1; clone_size: few; cdr3_length: 12; j_call: TRBJ2-3; cdr3_nt: TGCAGCGTTGAACCCGGCGTAGATACGCAGTATTTT; cdr3_aa: CSVEPGVDTQYF
d_call: TRBD2; v_call: TRBV9; clone_size: many; cdr3_length: 15; j_call: TRBJ2-1; cdr3_nt: TGTGCCAGCAGCGTAGTGAGCGGGGGAGGGAATGAGCAGTTCTTC; cdr3_aa: CASSVVSGGGNEQFF
d_call: TRBD1; v_call: TRBV12-3/TRBV12-4; clone_size: NA; cdr3_length: 14; j_call: TRBJ1-1; cdr3_nt: TGTGCCAGCACGGTGACAGGGTGGGGTACTGAAGCTTTCTTT; cdr3_aa: CASTVTGWGTEAFF
d_call: NA; v_call: TRBV24-1; clone_size: NA; cdr3_length: 11; j_call: TRBJ2-1; cdr3_nt: TGTGCCACCAAATCGGGCAGCGAGCAGTTCTTC; cdr3_aa: CATKSGSEQFF
d_call: NA; v_call: TRBV29-1; clone_size: many; cdr3_length: 14; j_call: TRBJ1-1; cdr3_nt: TGCAGCGCCCTGGCGGCAGGCGCAAACACTGAAGCTTTCTTT; cdr3_aa: CSALAAGANTEAFF
d_call: NA; v_call: TRBV29-1; clone_size: many; cdr3_length: 13; j_call: TRBJ2-7; cdr3_nt: TGCAGCGTTGTGGGTGGGAACTCCTACGAGCAGTACTTC; cdr3_aa: CSVVGGNSYEQYF
d_call: TRBD1; v_call: TRBV20-1; clone_size: NA; cdr3_length: 16; j_call: TRBJ1-1; cdr3_nt: TGCAGTGCTTCCCCTTGGGAGGGCAGGGGGAGAACTGAAGCTTTCTTT; cdr3_aa: CSASPWEGRGRTEAFF
d_call: NA; v_call: TRBV12-3/TRBV12-4; clone_size: NA; cdr3_length: 13; j_call: TRBJ2-7; cdr3_nt: TGTGCCAGCAGCCTCGAAATAGGCTACGAGCAGTACTTC; cdr3_aa: CASSLEIGYEQYF
d_call: TRBD2; v_call: TRBV20-1; clone_size: many; cdr3_length: 16; j_call: TRBJ2-7; cdr3_nt: TGCAGTGCGGGGACTAGCGGGGGATCCGGGATCTACGAGCAGTACTTC; cdr3_aa: CSAGTSGGSGIYEQYF
d_call: TRBD2; v_call: TRBV28; clone_size: NA; cdr3_length: 16; j_call: TRBJ2-3; cdr3_nt: TGTGCCAGCAATAGCGGGGGGGGTTTAAGCACAGATACGCAGTATTTT; cdr3_aa: CASNSGGGLSTDTQYF
d_call: NA; v_call: TRBV25-1; clone_size: once; cdr3_length: 14; j_call: TRBJ2-7; cdr3_nt: TGTGCCAGCAGCCTCAGTGGGCGCGACTACGAGCAGTACTTC; cdr3_aa: CASSLSGRDYEQYF
d_call: TRBD2; v_call: TRBV7-2; clone_size: NA; cdr3_length: 15; j_call: TRBJ2-7; cdr3_nt: TGTGCCAGCAGCTTAAGCGGGGTTCCCTCCTACGAGCAGTACTTC; cdr3_aa: CASSLSGVPSYEQYF
d_call: NA; v_call: TRBV10-3; clone_size: few; cdr3_length: 14; j_call: TRBJ2-7; cdr3_nt: TGTGCCATCATGAGGAATCCAGGGGAGAACGAGCAGTACTTC; cdr3_aa: CAIMRNPGENEQYF
d_call: TRBD1; v_call: TRBV29-1; clone_size: many; cdr3_length: 13; j_call: TRBJ2-1; cdr3_nt: TGCAGCGTTGAGCGGGACAGGGACAATGAGCAGTTCTTC; cdr3_aa: CSVERDRDNEQFF
d_call: TRBD1; v_call: TRBV20-1; clone_size: many; cdr3_length: 13; j_call: TRBJ1-1; cdr3_nt: TGCAGTGCTAGTGAAACGGCGGGACAGGGGACTTTCTTT; cdr3_aa: CSASETAGQGTFF
d_call: NA; v_call: TRBV20-1; clone_size: many; cdr3_length: 12; j_call: TRBJ2-7; cdr3_nt: TGCAGTGCTAGAGCGGACTCCTACGAGCAGTACTTC; cdr3_aa: CSARADSYEQYF
d_call: NA; v_call: TRBV20-1; clone_size: NA; cdr3_length: 15; j_call: TRBJ2-1; cdr3_nt: TGCAGTGCTAGCAACCTCAAATCTAGCAGCAATGAGCAGTTCTTC; cdr3_aa: CSASNLKSSSNEQFF
d_call: TRBD1; v_call: TRBV20-1; clone_size: few; cdr3_length: 12; j_call: TRBJ1-1; cdr3_nt: TGCAGTACGACAGGGGATAGGACTGAAGCTTTCTTT; cdr3_aa: CSTTGDRTEAFF
d_call: NA; v_call: TRBV12-3/TRBV12-4; clone_size: many; cdr3_length: 16; j_call: TRBJ2-6; cdr3_nt: TGTGCCAGCAGTTTGGGCCAGTTCTCTGGGGCCAACGTCCTGACTTTC; cdr3_aa: CASSLGQFSGANVLTF
d_call: TRBD1; v_call: TRBV29-1; clone_size: many; cdr3_length: 19; j_call: TRBJ2-6; cdr3_nt: TGCAGCGTCGCGGTCCTCGGACAGGGAATTAACTCTGGGGCCAACGTCCTGACTTTC; cdr3_aa: CSVAVLGQGINSGANVLTF
d_call: NA; v_call: TRBV12-3/TRBV12-4; clone_size: NA; cdr3_length: 14; j_call: TRBJ1-5; cdr3_nt: TGTGCCAGCAGCCCTATAGGGGCCAATCAGCCCCAGCATTTT; cdr3_aa: CASSPIGANQPQHF
d_call: TRBD1; v_call: TRBV20-1; clone_size: few; cdr3_length: 13; j_call: TRBJ2-7; cdr3_nt: TGCAGTGCATGGACAGGGAGCTCCTACGAGCAGTACTTC; cdr3_aa: CSAWTGSSYEQYF
d_call: TRBD2; v_call: TRBV12-3/TRBV12-4; clone_size: few; cdr3_length: 19; j_call: TRBJ2-1; cdr3_nt: TGTGCCATCTCCCCGATTCTAGCGGGGGGCCCATGGTCCTACAATGAGCAGTTCTTC; cdr3_aa: CAISPILAGGPWSYNEQFF
d_call: NA; v_call: TRBV12-3/TRBV12-4; clone_size: once; cdr3_length: 12; j_call: TRBJ1-5; cdr3_nt: TGTGCCAGCAGTTTAAGTTTTCAGCCCCAGCATTTT; cdr3_aa: CASSLSFQPQHF
d_call: NA; v_call: TRBV9; clone_size: few; cdr3_length: 14; j_call: TRBJ2-7; cdr3_nt: TGTGCCAGCAGCGCCCGAGGGGTTACCTACGAGCAGTACTTC; cdr3_aa: CASSARGVTYEQYF
d_call: NA; v_call: TRBV5-6; clone_size: NA; cdr3_length: 13; j_call: TRBJ2-1; cdr3_nt: TGTGCCAGCAGCCCAACGCAGGGGTATGAGCAGTTCTTC; cdr3_aa: CASSPTQGYEQFF
d_call: NA; v_call: TRBV12-3/TRBV12-4; clone_size: many; cdr3_length: 14; j_call: TRBJ2-7; cdr3_nt: TGTGCCAGCAGCCCCCCGGGCCCTTTTTACGAGCAGTACTTC; cdr3_aa: CASSPPGPFYEQYF
d_call: TRBD2; v_call: TRBV20-1; clone_size: few; cdr3_length: 12; j_call: TRBJ2-3; cdr3_nt: TGCAGTGCTGACCTGGGACTAGAGGGGCAGTATTTT; cdr3_aa: CSADLGLEGQYF
d_call: TRBD1; v_call: TRBV20-1; clone_size: NA; cdr3_length: 12; j_call: TRBJ2-7; cdr3_nt: TGCAGTGCTACTCAGGGGGCGGGCGAGCAGTACTTC; cdr3_aa: CSATQGAGEQYF
d_call: TRBD2; v_call: TRBV6-1; clone_size: NA; cdr3_length: 14; j_call: TRBJ2-3; cdr3_nt: TGTGCCAGCACGCTAGCGGGGCGCACAGATACGCAGTATTTT; cdr3_aa: CASTLAGRTDTQYF
d_call: NA; v_call: TRBV28; clone_size: NA; cdr3_length: 13; j_call: TRBJ1-3; cdr3_nt: TGTGCCAGCAGCCTTGGGCCTCAGGACACCATATATTTT; cdr3_aa: CASSLGPQDTIYF
d_call: NA; v_call: TRBV20-1; clone_size: NA; cdr3_length: 14; j_call: TRBJ2-3; cdr3_nt: TGCAGTGCTTACACGGGACAAAAAACAGATACGCAGTATTTT; cdr3_aa: CSAYTGQKTDTQYF
d_call: NA; v_call: TRBV20-1; clone_size: NA; cdr3_length: 12; j_call: TRBJ2-7; cdr3_nt: TGCAGTGCTAGAGATAAGTACTACGAGCAGTACTTC; cdr3_aa: CSARDKYYEQYF
d_call: NA; v_call: TRBV12-5; clone_size: few; cdr3_length: 12; j_call: TRBJ1-1; cdr3_nt: TGTGTCTCTCGAGGCCTTACTCCTGAAGCTTTCTTT; cdr3_aa: CVSRGLTPEAFF
d_call: TRBD1; v_call: TRBV6-5; clone_size: many; cdr3_length: 16; j_call: TRBJ2-4; cdr3_nt: TGTGCCAGCAGTTACTCGAGGGGGCTGACCAAAAACATTCAGTACTTC; cdr3_aa: CASSYSRGLTKNIQYF